Below, one T cell receptor beta chain is given with its context. This sample is drawn from a study of shared T cell receptors in the human thymus. Assay: immunoSEQ multiplex PCR; the TCRdb copy retains only in-frame clones and omits some. Of hundreds of thousands of clones listed, more than 75% are singletons. These data were also reused for a study on human thymus T cells. That study adds: Thymic resections from corrective heart surgery supplied the tissue. It looked as if thymic and blood repertoires used V and J genes in a biased way. Unrelated individuals had highly overlapping thymic repertoires, as reported in related research.

The TCR was taken from a boy less than two years old with a congenital heart defect. The source material was thymocytes.

CDR3 sequence reads: CSVLPGQGTNIQYF. The CDR3 bases are TGCAGCGTTCTCCCGGGACAGGGGACAAACATTCAGTACTTC. This chain links TRBV29-1 with TRBJ2-4; 10 nucleotides line up with TRBD1. The CDR3 sequence is 14 residues long. CDR1 and CDR2 from the germline V gene are SQVTM and ANQGSEA. Trimming at V came to 5 bases and at J to 6 bases, leaving 7 bases not matched to a gene.